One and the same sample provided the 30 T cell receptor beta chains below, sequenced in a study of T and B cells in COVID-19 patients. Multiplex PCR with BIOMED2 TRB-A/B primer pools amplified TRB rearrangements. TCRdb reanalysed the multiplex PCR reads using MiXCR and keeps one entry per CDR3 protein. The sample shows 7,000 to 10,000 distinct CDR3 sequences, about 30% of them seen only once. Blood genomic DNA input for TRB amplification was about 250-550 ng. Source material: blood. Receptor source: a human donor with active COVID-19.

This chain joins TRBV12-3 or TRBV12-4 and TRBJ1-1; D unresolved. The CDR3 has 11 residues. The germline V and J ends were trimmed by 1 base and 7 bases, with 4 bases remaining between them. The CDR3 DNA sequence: TGTGCCAGCAGTTTAGAGGTTGAAGCTTTCTTT. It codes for CASSLEVEAFF.

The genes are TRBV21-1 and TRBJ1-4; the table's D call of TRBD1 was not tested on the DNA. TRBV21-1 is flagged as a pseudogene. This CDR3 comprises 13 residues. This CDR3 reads CASSGTGGSRLFF. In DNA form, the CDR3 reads TGTGCCAGCAGTGGGACAGGGGGTTCGAGACTGTTTTTT.

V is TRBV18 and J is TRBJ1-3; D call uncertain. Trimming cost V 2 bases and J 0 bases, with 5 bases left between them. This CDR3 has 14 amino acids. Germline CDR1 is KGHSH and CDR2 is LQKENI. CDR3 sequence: CASSPGSSGNTIYF. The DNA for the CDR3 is TGTGCCAGCTCACCAGGGAGCTCTGGAAACACCATATATTTT.

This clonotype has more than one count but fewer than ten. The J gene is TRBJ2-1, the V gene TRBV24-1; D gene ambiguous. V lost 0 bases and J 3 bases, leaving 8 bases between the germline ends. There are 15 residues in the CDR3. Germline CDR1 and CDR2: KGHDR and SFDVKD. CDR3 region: CATSDLVSGYNEQFF. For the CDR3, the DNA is TGTGCCACCAGTGATTTGGTGTCAGGCTACAATGAGCAGTTCTTC.

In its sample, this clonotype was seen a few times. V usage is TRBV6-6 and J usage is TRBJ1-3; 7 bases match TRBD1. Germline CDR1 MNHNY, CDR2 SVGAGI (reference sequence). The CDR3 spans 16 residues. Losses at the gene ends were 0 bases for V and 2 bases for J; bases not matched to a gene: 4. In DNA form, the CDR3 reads TGTGCCAGCAGTTACTCGGACCAGGGGGCTGGAAACACCATATATTTT. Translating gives CASSYSDQGAGNTIYF.

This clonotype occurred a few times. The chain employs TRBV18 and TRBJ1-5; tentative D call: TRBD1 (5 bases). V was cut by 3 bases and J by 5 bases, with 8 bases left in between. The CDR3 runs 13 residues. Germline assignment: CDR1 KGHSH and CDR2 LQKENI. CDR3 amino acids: CASSPDIYQPQHF. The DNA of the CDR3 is TGTGCCAGCTCACCGGACATCTATCAGCCCCAGCATTTT.

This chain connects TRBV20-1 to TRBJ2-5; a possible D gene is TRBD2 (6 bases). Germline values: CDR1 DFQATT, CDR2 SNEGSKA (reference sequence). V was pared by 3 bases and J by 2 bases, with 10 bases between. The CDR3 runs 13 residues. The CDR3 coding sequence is TGCAGTGCTAGGGACGGGGGTCAAGAGACCCAGTACTTC. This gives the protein CSARDGGQETQYF.

The CDR3 DNA sequence: TGCGCCAGCAGCTTAACGATCGGCCAGGTCTATGGCTACACCTTC. Translating it yields CASSLTIGQVYGYTF. The rearrangement joins TRBV5-1 to TRBJ1-2; no clear D gene. CDR3 size: 15 residues. Germline CDR1 reads SGHRS; CDR2 reads YFSETQ. V was pared by 2 bases and J by 4 bases, with 15 bases between.

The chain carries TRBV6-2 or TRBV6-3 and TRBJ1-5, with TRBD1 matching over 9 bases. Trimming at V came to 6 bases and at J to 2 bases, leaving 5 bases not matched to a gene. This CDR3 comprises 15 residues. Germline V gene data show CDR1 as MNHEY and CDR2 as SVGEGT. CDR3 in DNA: TGTGCCAGCAGGCCGACAGGGGGTGGCAATCAGCCCCAGCATTTT. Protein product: CASRPTGGGNQPQHF.

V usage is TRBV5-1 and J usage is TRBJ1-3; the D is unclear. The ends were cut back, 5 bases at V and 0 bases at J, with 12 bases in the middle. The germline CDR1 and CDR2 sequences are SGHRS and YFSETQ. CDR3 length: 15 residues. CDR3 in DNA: TGCGCCAGCAGACCGACCGGACCCTCTGGAAACACCATATATTTT. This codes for CASRPTGPSGNTIYF.

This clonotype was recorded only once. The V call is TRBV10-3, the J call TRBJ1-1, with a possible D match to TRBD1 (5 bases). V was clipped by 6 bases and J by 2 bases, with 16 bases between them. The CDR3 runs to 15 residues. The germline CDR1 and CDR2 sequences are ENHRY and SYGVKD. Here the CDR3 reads CAISDQGRVNTEAFF. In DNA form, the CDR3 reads TGTGCCATCAGCGACCAGGGCAGGGTTAACACTGAAGCTTTCTTT.

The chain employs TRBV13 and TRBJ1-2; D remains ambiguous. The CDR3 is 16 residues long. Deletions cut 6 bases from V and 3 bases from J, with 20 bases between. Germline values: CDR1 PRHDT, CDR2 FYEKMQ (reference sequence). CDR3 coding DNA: TGTGCCAGCAGTGACCGCATACCGGGAACCTACTATGGCTACACCTTC. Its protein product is CASSDRIPGTYYGYTF.

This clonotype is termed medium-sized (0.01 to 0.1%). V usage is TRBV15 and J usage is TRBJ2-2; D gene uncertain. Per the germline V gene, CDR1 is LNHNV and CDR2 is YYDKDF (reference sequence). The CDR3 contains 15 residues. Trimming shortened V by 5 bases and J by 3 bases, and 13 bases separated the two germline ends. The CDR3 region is CATSFQVTDTGELFF. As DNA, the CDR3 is TGTGCCACCAGCTTCCAAGTGACGGACACCGGGGAGCTGTTTTTT.

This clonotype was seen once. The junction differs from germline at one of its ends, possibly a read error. CDR3 nucleotide sequence: TGTGCCAGCAGACAAGTGACAGTGCTTGGCTACACCTTC. It specifies CASRQVTVLGYTF. The V gene is TRBV14, the J gene TRBJ1-2; D is possibly TRBD1 (5 bases). The CDR3 totals 13 residues. Germline CDR1 reads SGHDN; CDR2 reads FVKESK.

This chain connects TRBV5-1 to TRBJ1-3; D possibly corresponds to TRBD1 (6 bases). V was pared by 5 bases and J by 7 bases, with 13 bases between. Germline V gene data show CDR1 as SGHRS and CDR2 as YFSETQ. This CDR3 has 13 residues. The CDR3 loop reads CASRPGRGNTIYF. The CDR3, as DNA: TGCGCCAGCAGACCGGGGAGGGGGAACACCATATATTTT.

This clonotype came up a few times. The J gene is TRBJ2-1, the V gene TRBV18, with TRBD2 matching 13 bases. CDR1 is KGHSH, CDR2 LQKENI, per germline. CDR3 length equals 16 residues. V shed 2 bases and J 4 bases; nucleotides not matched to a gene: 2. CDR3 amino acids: CASSPELAGGYNEQFF. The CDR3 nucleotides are TGTGCCAGCTCACCAGAACTAGCGGGGGGGTACAATGAGCAGTTCTTC.

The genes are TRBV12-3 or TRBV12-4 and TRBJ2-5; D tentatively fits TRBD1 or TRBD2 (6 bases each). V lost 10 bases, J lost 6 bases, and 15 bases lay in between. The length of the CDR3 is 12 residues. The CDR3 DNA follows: TGTGCCATCAGCCGGGGGCCACAGACCCAGTACTTC. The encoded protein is CAISRGPQTQYF.

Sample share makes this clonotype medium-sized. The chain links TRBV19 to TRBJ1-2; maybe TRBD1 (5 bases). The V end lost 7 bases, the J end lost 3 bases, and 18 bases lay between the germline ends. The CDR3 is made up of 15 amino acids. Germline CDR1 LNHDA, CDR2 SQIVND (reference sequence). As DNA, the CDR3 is TGTGCCAGTACCCAAGTAGCGGACAACGACTATGGCTACACCTTC. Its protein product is CASTQVADNDYGYTF.

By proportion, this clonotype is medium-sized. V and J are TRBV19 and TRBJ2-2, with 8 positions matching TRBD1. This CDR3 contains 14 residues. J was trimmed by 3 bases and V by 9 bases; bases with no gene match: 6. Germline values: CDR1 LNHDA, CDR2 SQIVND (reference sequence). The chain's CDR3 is CASCRQGYTGELFF. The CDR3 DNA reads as TGTGCCAGCTGTCGACAGGGGTACACCGGGGAGCTGTTTTTT.

DNA of the CDR3: TGTGCCAGCAGTCCCCGGCCCGCCTACGAGCAGTACTTC. This codes for CASSPRPAYEQYF. The rearrangement joins TRBV27 to TRBJ2-7; D gene ambiguous. The ends were cut back, 5 bases at V and 2 bases at J, with 10 bases in the middle. CDR3 length: 13 residues. CDR1 is MNHEY, CDR2 SMNVEV, per germline (reference sequence).

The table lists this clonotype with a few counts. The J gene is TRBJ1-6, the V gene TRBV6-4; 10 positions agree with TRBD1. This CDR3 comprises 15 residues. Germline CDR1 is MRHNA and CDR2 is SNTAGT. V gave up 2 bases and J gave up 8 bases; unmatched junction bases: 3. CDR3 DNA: TGTGCCAGCAGTGACAAGGGACAGGGGCATTCACCCCTCCACTTT. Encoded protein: CASSDKGQGHSPLHF.

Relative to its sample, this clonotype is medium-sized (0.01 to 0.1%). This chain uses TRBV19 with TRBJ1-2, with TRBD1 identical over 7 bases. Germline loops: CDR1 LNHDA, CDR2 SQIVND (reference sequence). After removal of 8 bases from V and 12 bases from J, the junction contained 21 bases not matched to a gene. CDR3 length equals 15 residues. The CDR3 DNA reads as TGTGCCAGTTCCACAGGGGCGAGGCCGCGGGGAACTAACACCTTC. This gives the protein CASSTGARPRGTNTF. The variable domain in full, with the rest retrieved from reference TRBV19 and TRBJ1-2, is DGGITQSPKYLFRKEGQNVTLSCEQNLNHDAMYWYRQDPGQGLRLIYYSQIVNDFQKGDIAEGYSVSREKKESFPLTVTSAQKNPTAFYLCASSTGARPRGTNTFGSGTRLTVV.

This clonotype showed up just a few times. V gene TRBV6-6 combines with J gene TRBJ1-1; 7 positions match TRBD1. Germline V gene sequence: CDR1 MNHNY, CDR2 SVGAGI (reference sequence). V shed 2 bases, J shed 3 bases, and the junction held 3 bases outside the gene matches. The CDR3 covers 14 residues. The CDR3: CASSYGGGYTEAFF. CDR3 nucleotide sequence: TGTGCCAGCAGTTACGGAGGGGGCTACACTGAAGCTTTCTTT.

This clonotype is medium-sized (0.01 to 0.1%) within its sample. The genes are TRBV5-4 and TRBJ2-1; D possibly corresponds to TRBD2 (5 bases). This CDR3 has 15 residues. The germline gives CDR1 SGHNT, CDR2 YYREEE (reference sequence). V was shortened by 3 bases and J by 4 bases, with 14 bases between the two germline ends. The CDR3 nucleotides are TGTGCCAGCAGCTCAGGACTCCCGGGGTACAATGAGCAGTTCTTC. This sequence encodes CASSSGLPGYNEQFF.

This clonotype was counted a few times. The chain's CDR3 is CASSMRGGGNTIYF. The DNA for the CDR3 is TGTGCCAGCAGTATGAGGGGTGGTGGAAACACCATATATTTT. The chain joins TRBV6-1 to TRBJ1-3, with D possibly matching TRBD1 (5 bases). Germline V gene lookup returns CDR1 MNHNS and CDR2 SASEGT. The CDR3 covers 14 residues. V was trimmed by 5 bases and J by 3 bases, leaving 11 bases between them.

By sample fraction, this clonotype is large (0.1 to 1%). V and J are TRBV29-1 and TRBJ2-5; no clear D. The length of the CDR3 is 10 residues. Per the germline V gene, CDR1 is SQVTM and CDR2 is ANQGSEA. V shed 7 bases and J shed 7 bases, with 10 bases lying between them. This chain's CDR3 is CSGMRRTQYF. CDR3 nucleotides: TGCAGCGGTATGCGTCGGACCCAGTACTTC.

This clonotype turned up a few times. The CDR3, as DNA: TGTGCCAGCAGCCTAGGGGTGGCGGAAGCTTTCTTT. It translates to CASSLGVAEAFF. The V call is TRBV5-6, the J call TRBJ1-1; D might be TRBD1 (5 bases). Germline CDR1 SGHDT, CDR2 YYEEEE. V gave up 4 bases and J gave up 8 bases, with 12 bases separating them. The CDR3 consists of 12 residues.

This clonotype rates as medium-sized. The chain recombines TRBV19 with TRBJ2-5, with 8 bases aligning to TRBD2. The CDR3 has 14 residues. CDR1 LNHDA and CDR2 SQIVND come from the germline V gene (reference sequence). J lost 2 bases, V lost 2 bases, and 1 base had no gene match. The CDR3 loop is CASSIRGGQETQYF. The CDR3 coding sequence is TGTGCCAGTAGTATACGGGGGGGGCAAGAGACCCAGTACTTC.

Here the CDR3 reads CSARRDNYEQYF. CDR3 bases: TGCAGTGCTCGAAGGGACAACTACGAGCAGTACTTC. The rearrangement joins TRBV20-1 to TRBJ2-7, with D possibly being TRBD1 (6 bases). The CDR3 is 12 amino acids. V lost 5 bases, J lost 3 bases, and 11 bases lay in between. Germline values: CDR1 DFQATT, CDR2 SNEGSKA (reference sequence).

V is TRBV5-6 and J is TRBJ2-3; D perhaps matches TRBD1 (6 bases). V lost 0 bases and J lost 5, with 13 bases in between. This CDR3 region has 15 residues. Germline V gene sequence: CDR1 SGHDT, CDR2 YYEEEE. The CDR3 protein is CASSLVRGGVDTQYF. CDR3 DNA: TGTGCCAGCAGCTTGGTTAGAGGGGGAGTAGATACGCAGTATTTT.